One and the same sample provided the 16 T cell receptor beta chains below, sequenced in a study of shared clonotypes between healthy human individuals. TCRdb keeps only in-frame clones here, not all; method: immunoSEQ multiplex PCR. The sample has about 2.1 million clones; roughly 93% are singletons. Terminally differentiated effector memory CD45RA+ cells were excluded by CCR7 positive selection of CD45RO-negative cells. Source material: naive CD8+ T cells from PBMCs. The receptor source for this set is a man aged 18 to 29 in good health. Some clones in this sample may be carry-over from other donors' samples.

This clone came up once. V is TRBV4-3 and J is TRBJ2-7; no reliable D call. The V gene's germline CDR1 is LGHNA and CDR2 YSLEER. This CDR3 comprises 17 residues. The ends were cut back, 0 bases at V and 5 bases at J, with 20 bases in the middle. The chain's CDR3 is CASSQDLGSQISDEQYF. CDR3 DNA: TGCGCCAGCAGCCAAGATCTGGGCAGCCAGATATCAGACGAGCAGTACTTC.

V and J are TRBV6-4 and TRBJ2-1; D not resolved. Germline CDR1 is MRHNA and CDR2 is SNTAGT. The CDR3 is 14 residues long. The V end lost 4 bases, the J end lost 7 bases, and 14 bases lay between the germline ends. The CDR3 reads CASSGVLWGNEQFF. As DNA, the CDR3 is TGTGCCAGCAGTGGCGTTTTATGGGGAAATGAGCAGTTCTTC.

The chain joins TRBV9 to TRBJ2-2, with 8 bases fitting TRBD1. The V gene's germline CDR1 is SGDLS and CDR2 YYNGEE. The CDR3 totals 15 residues. J gave up 6 bases and V 0 bases, and 4 bases lay outside the gene matches. CDR3 nucleotide sequence: TGTGCCAGCAGCGTAGGGACAGGGTTTGCCGGGGAGCTGTTTTTT. Its translation: CASSVGTGFAGELFF.

This chain uses TRBV5-6 with TRBJ2-7; D uncertain. Germline V gene lookup returns CDR1 SGHDT and CDR2 YYEEEE. The V and J ends lost 0 bases and 3 bases respectively, with 4 bases between them. The CDR3 has 12 amino acids. The CDR3: CASSLAYYEQYF. Written as DNA, the CDR3 is TGTGCCAGCAGCTTGGCCTACTACGAGCAGTACTTC.

Of note for this clone: Additional DNA sequences in this sample encode the identical CDR3. The V gene is TRBV29-1, the J gene TRBJ2-1; D uncertain. Per germline, CDR1 SQVTM and CDR2 ANQGSEA. Trimming took 4 bases from V and 6 from J, leaving 4 bases between them. There are 10 residues in the CDR3. As DNA, the CDR3 is TGCAGCGTTGTAGTCAATGAGCAGTTCTTC. Translated: CSVVVNEQFF.

V is TRBV4-1 and J is TRBJ1-1, with D possibly matching TRBD1 (5 bases). CDR1 and CDR2 from the germline V gene are MGHRA and YSYEKL. CDR3 length: 14 residues. Trimming stripped 1 base from V and 3 bases from J, with 9 bases between. The DNA for the CDR3 is TGCGCCAGCAGCCAAGTCATAGGGGACACTGAAGCTTTCTTT. This sequence encodes CASSQVIGDTEAFF.

J is TRBJ2-1 and V is TRBV9; D is uncertain. V lost 0 bases and J lost 1, with 8 bases in between. Germline-derived CDR1 and CDR2 are SGDLS and YYNGEE. This CDR3 region has 15 residues. The CDR3 region is CASSVDGVSYNEQFF. The DNA for the CDR3 is TGTGCCAGCAGCGTAGATGGGGTTTCCTACAATGAGCAGTTCTTC.

The J gene is TRBJ2-1, the V gene TRBV9; TRBD1 is a possible D gene (5 bases). The CDR3 spans 13 residues. The germline V gene encodes CDR1 SGDLS and CDR2 YYNGEE. Trimming left V 3 bases short and J 4 bases short, with 8 bases between. For the CDR3, the DNA is TGTGCCAGCAGCGAGGGGTGGTACAATGAGCAGTTCTTC. Its translation is CASSEGWYNEQFF.

The chain employs TRBV14 and TRBJ2-2; TRBD1 matches 9 bases. CDR3 length: 17 amino acids. Germline V gene lookup returns CDR1 SGHDN and CDR2 FVKESK. With V trimmed by 2 bases and J by 3 bases, 7 bases remained unmatched. CDR3 loop: CASSQTTGGGYTGELFF. CDR3 DNA: TGTGCCAGCAGCCAAACAACAGGGGGCGGTTACACCGGGGAGCTGTTTTTT.

This clone was picked up one time. The V and J genes are TRBV6-1 and TRBJ2-7, with 7 bases that match TRBD2. The V gene end was trimmed by 9 bases and the J gene end by 1 base; junction bases not matched to a gene: 9. CDR1 MNHNS and CDR2 SASEGT come from the germline V gene. The CDR3 contains 14 residues. The CDR3 nucleotides are TGTGCCAGTCACGGGAGGAGTTATTCCTACGAGCAGTACTTC. Translation: CASHGRSYSYEQYF.

A single count supports this clone. The rearrangement uses TRBV9 and TRBJ1-2; the D is unclear. With 0 bases removed from V and 0 bases from J, the gap between germline ends came to 9 bases. There are 15 residues in the CDR3. Looked up from germline, CDR1 is SGDLS and CDR2 is YYNGEE. CDR3 sequence: CASSVAMGANYGYTF. CDR3 nucleotide sequence: TGTGCCAGCAGCGTAGCAATGGGAGCTAACTATGGCTACACCTTC.

The J gene is TRBJ1-2, the V gene TRBV5-6; 11 nucleotides agree with TRBD1. After removal of 0 bases from V and 4 bases from J, the junction contained 5 bases not matched to a gene. This CDR3 has 16 amino acids. The V gene's germline CDR1 is SGHDT and CDR2 YYEEEE. Written as DNA, the CDR3 is TGTGCCAGCAGCTTGGAATCGGACAGGGGGCCCTATGGCTACACCTTC. Its translation: CASSLESDRGPYGYTF. Filled out from reference TRBV5-6 and TRBJ1-2, the complete variable domain reads DAGVTQSPTHLIKTRGQQVTLRCSPKSGHDTVSWYQQALGQGPQFIFQYYEEEERQRGNFPDRFSGHQFPNYSSELNVNALLLGDSALYLCASSLESDRGPYGYTFGSGTRLTVV.

This chain connects TRBV4-1 to TRBJ1-1; 7 nucleotides agree with TRBD1. With V trimmed by 1 base and J by 1 base, 6 bases remained unmatched. The CDR3 sequence is 16 residues long. Per the germline V gene, CDR1 is MGHRA and CDR2 is YSYEKL. CDR3 amino acids: CASSQALGQRNTEAFF. DNA for the CDR3: TGCGCCAGCAGCCAAGCCCTGGGACAGAGGAACACTGAAGCTTTCTTT.

The CDR3 DNA is TGTGCCAGCAGTTTAAACCGGGACCCAACCTACAATGAGCAGTTCTTC. Encoded protein: CASSLNRDPTYNEQFF. The chain has TRBV27 and TRBJ2-1, with D perhaps being TRBD1 or TRBD2 (5 bases each). With 2 bases removed from V and 2 bases from J, the gap between germline ends came to 13 bases. Germline CDR1 reads MNHEY; CDR2 reads SMNVEV (reference sequence). The CDR3 runs 16 residues.

The rearrangement uses TRBV7-7 and TRBJ2-7; D perhaps matches TRBD2 (6 bases). The V and J ends lost 5 bases and 5 bases respectively, with 16 bases between them. This CDR3 spans 14 amino acids. CDR1 and CDR2 from the germline V gene are SSHAT and FNYEAQ (reference sequence). The chain's CDR3 is CASSPLPEGDEQYF. CDR3 nucleotides: TGTGCCAGCAGCCCTCTTCCGGAGGGCGACGAGCAGTACTTC.

The V gene is TRBV11-2, the J gene TRBJ2-5; D possibly corresponds to TRBD2 (5 bases). The V end lost 1 base, the J end lost 5 bases, and 14 bases lay between the germline ends. Germline values: CDR1 SGHAT, CDR2 FQNNGV. This CDR3 region has 15 residues. This CDR3 is CASSLGPSWRETQYF. CDR3 nucleotide sequence: TGTGCCAGCAGCTTAGGGCCTAGCTGGAGGGAGACCCAGTACTTC.